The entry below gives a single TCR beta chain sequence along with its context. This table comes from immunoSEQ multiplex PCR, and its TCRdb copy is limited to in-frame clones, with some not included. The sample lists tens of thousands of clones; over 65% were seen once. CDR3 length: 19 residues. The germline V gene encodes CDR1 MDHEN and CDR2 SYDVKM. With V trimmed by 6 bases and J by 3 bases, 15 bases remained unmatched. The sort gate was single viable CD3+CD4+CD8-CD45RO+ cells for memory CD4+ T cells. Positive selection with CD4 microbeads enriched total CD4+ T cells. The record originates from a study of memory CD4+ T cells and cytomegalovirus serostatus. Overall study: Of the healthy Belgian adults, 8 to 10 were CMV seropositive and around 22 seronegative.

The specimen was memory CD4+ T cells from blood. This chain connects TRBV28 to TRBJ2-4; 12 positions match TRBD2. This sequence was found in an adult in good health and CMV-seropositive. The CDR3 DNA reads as TGTGCCAGCAGCCCGCGGACTAGCGGGGCAAGGGGTGTCAAAAACATTCAGTACTTC. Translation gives CASSPRTSGARGVKNIQYF. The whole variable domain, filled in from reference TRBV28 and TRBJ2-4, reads DVKVTQSSRYLVKRTGEKVFLECVQDMDHENMFWYRQDPGLGLRLIYFSYDVKMKEKGDIPEGYSVSREKKERFSLILESASTNQTSMYLCASSPRTSGARGVKNIQYFGAGTRLSVL.